The 22 T cell receptor beta chains in this list originate from one sample, sequenced in a study of response to subunit inactivated influenza vaccine listed by TCRdb under 2018. The library was made by RT-PCR. Sequencing was performed on an Illumina HiSeq 2500. The public reads were reanalyzed by TCRdb: fastp trimming at Q25, MiXCR alignment, in-frame beta chains only. Rows are unified per CDR3 protein, each entry keeping the most common DNA and genes. The sample table lists 450,000 to 600,000 distinct CDR3 sequences, 7.5% to 8.5% of them with a count of one. 10% to 15% of the sample lies in the top ten. This sample comprised PBMCs from blood, obtained roughly 24 months after vaccination. These receptors originate from a man aged 50 to 75 who received an inactivated influenza vaccine. Donor details come from another sample of the same person, matched by shared clones.

This clonotype was counted ten times or more. This chain links TRBV20-1 with TRBJ1-4, with 7 bases aligning to TRBD1. This CDR3 is built from 13 residues. Germline CDR1 and CDR2: DFQATT and SNEGSKA (reference sequence). V gave up 2 bases and J gave up 3 bases; unmatched junction bases: 0. This CDR3 reads CSARQGANEKLFF. CDR3 coding DNA: TGCAGTGCTAGACAGGGGGCTAATGAAAAACTGTTTTTT.

This clonotype was counted between two and nine times. This chain joins TRBV4-3 and TRBJ1-6; unclear D gene. CDR3 length: 15 residues. In germline, CDR1 is LGHNA, CDR2 YSLEER. The germline V and J ends were trimmed by 1 base and 11 bases, with 15 bases remaining between them. The CDR3 bases are TGCGCCAGCAGCCAAGCGGATACAGAGATGGCACCCCTCCACTTT. Protein sequence: CASSQADTEMAPLHF.

The table lists this clonotype with many counts. The chain uses TRBV7-2 and TRBJ2-1; unclear D gene. The CDR3 has 11 residues. Trimming removed 1 base from V and 15 bases from J, with 10 bases in between. Germline V lookup: CDR1 SGHTA, CDR2 FQGNSA. The CDR3 reads CASSLDLYPFF. In DNA, the CDR3 is TGTGCCAGCAGCTTAGACTTGTATCCGTTCTTC.

This clonotype was seen a handful of times. The J gene is TRBJ2-5, the V gene TRBV7-3; D is possibly TRBD1 (6 bases). The CDR3 spans 14 residues. Germline V gene lookup returns CDR1 SGHTA and CDR2 FQGTGA. V shed 5 bases and J shed 4 bases, with 14 bases lying between them. The CDR3 loop reads CASSPDRSSETQYF. CDR3 coding DNA: TGTGCCAGCAGCCCGGACAGATCGTCAGAGACCCAGTACTTC.

This clonotype was detected a few times. The rearrangement joins TRBV7-3 to TRBJ2-1, with 8 nucleotides matching TRBD2. Germline V gene lookup returns CDR1 SGHTA and CDR2 FQGTGA. The CDR3 is made up of 14 amino acids. V shed 1 base, J shed 9 bases, and the junction held 5 bases outside the gene matches. CDR3 loop: CASSLKAGEGEQFF. The CDR3 coding sequence is TGTGCCAGCAGCTTAAAAGCGGGAGAGGGTGAGCAGTTCTTC.

The sample holds many counts of this clonotype. The junction does not match germline at one end; this may be a read error. This chain connects TRBV5-1 to TRBJ2-7; 7 bases are shared with TRBD1. The CDR3 runs to 13 residues. Germline-derived CDR1 and CDR2 are SGHRS and YFSETQ. In nucleotides, the CDR3 is TGTGCCAGCAGCCGACAGGGTTCCTACGAGCAGTACTTC. It translates to CASSRQGSYEQYF.

This sequence joins TRBV4-3 and TRBJ2-7, with 11 bases aligning to TRBD2. CDR3 size: 16 residues. V lost 0 bases to trimming and J lost 7 bases; unmatched junction nucleotides: 8. Per germline, CDR1 LGHNA and CDR2 YSLEER. In nucleotides, the CDR3 is TGCGCCAGCAGCCAAGATATATCTAGCGGGAGGTGGGAGCAGTACTTC. This translates into CASSQDISSGRWEQYF.

Only a few counts were recorded for this clonotype. This chain's CDR3 is CASRADSLDYNEQFF. For the CDR3, the DNA is TGCGCCAGCAGGGCGGACTCACTAGACTACAATGAGCAGTTCTTC. The chain uses TRBV5-1 and TRBJ2-1; D may be TRBD2 (5 bases). The ends were cut back, 5 bases at V and 3 bases at J, with 15 bases in the middle. The CDR3 has 15 residues. The V gene's germline CDR1 is SGHRS and CDR2 YFSETQ. The full variable domain, with the rest looked up from reference TRBV5-1 and TRBJ2-1, is KAGVTQTPRYLIKTRGQQVTLSCSPISGHRSVSWYQQTPGQGLQFLFEYFSETQRNKGNFPGRFSGRQFSNSRSEMNVSTLELGDSALYLCASRADSLDYNEQFFGPGTRLTVL.

This clonotype has a handful of counts. This chain links TRBV7-2 with TRBJ2-2, with TRBD2 matching 7 bases. V lost 0 bases and J lost 7; bases outside the gene matches: 8. Germline V lookup: CDR1 SGHTA, CDR2 FQGNSA. The CDR3 extends over 16 amino acids. This CDR3 is CASSLARTRGGGELFF. As DNA, the CDR3 is TGTGCCAGCAGCTTAGCACGGACTAGGGGTGGCGGGGAGCTGTTTTTT.

This clonotype was seen repeatedly, ten times or more. The V gene is TRBV2, the J gene TRBJ1-2; D not resolved. Germline loops: CDR1 SNHLY, CDR2 FYNNEI. The CDR3 totals 13 residues. Trimming shortened V by 3 bases and J by 0 bases, and 5 bases separated the two germline ends. CDR3 bases: TGTGCCAGCAGTGAGTTTTCTAACTATGGCTACACCTTC. Translated: CASSEFSNYGYTF.

This chain uses TRBV20-1 with TRBJ2-7, with 7 positions matching TRBD1. V lost 2 bases to trimming and J lost 5 bases; unmatched junction nucleotides: 3. Germline V gene data show CDR1 as DFQATT and CDR2 as SNEGSKA (reference sequence). The CDR3 is 12 amino acids. This chain's CDR3 is CSARSDRDEQYF. CDR3 nucleotide sequence: TGCAGTGCTAGAAGCGACAGGGACGAGCAGTACTTC.

This clonotype showed up just a few times. The chain combines TRBV6-1 with TRBJ1-6, with a weak D call TRBD1 (6 bases). CDR1 and CDR2 (germline): MNHNS, SASEGT. This CDR3 comprises 19 residues. The V end lost 5 bases, the J end lost 5 bases, and 25 bases lay between the germline ends. The CDR3 loop is CASSRDRSQMSSDNSPLHF. As DNA, the CDR3 is TGTGCCAGCAGTCGAGACAGGAGCCAGATGTCCTCAGATAATTCACCCCTCCACTTT.

This clonotype was counted ten times or more. V usage is TRBV7-2 and J usage is TRBJ2-6; 8 bases line up with TRBD1. Germline CDR1 and CDR2: SGHTA and FQGNSA. V lost 6 bases and J lost 4; bases outside the gene matches: 8. The CDR3 contains 16 residues. CDR3 coding DNA: TGTGCCAGCAGTGGGCAGGGGGCTTCCGGGGCCAACGTCCTGACTTTC. This encodes CASSGQGASGANVLTF.

This clonotype was seen more than once but under ten times. The rearrangement joins TRBV18 to TRBJ2-6, with D perhaps matching TRBD1 (5 bases). CDR3 size: 15 residues. The V gene's germline CDR1 is KGHSH and CDR2 LQKENI. V was trimmed by 5 bases and J by 2 bases, leaving 10 bases between them. CDR3 region: CASSAQGPGANVLTF. The DNA of the CDR3 is TGTGCCAGCTCAGCGCAGGGTCCTGGGGCCAACGTCCTGACTTTC.

The chain carries TRBV20-1 and TRBJ2-1, with TRBD2 matching over 8 bases. V was pared by 6 bases and J by 8 bases, with 15 bases of the junction left unmatched. Germline V lookup: CDR1 DFQATT, CDR2 SNEGSKA (reference sequence). The CDR3 runs 15 residues. The CDR3: CSARPPSGSSHEQFF. CDR3 DNA: TGCAGTGCCCGCCCCCCCAGCGGGAGTAGCCATGAGCAGTTCTTC.

The genes are TRBV20-1 and TRBJ2-3; D possibly corresponds to TRBD1 (5 bases). Germline values: CDR1 DFQATT, CDR2 SNEGSKA (reference sequence). Trimming stripped 4 bases from V and 8 bases from J, with 16 bases between. The CDR3 is 13 residues long. CDR3 sequence (DNA): TGCAGTGCTAAGGGCGGCTTCAGGGTTACGCAGTATTTT. Its protein product is CSAKGGFRVTQYF.

This clonotype was counted only a few times. The V and J genes are TRBV5-5 and TRBJ1-5; weak D call: TRBD1 (5 bases). V shed 6 bases and J shed 5 bases, with 18 bases lying between them. Germline values: CDR1 SGHKS, CDR2 YYEKEE (reference sequence). The CDR3 runs to 15 residues. The CDR3: CASTLGSGDYQPQHF. The DNA of the CDR3 is TGTGCCAGCACCCTGGGGAGCGGGGACTATCAGCCCCAGCATTTT.

The rearrangement uses TRBV20-1 and TRBJ2-1, with a weak D call TRBD1 (5 bases). Germline V gene data show CDR1 as DFQATT and CDR2 as SNEGSKA (reference sequence). CDR3 size: 13 residues. Trimming cost V 4 bases and J 2 bases, with 9 bases left between them. The CDR3 reads CSAIDSPYNEQFF. Here the CDR3 DNA reads TGCAGTGCTATCGACAGTCCCTACAATGAGCAGTTCTTC.

V gene TRBV4-1 combines with J gene TRBJ1-1, with a tentative D call TRBD1 (5 bases). V was clipped by 4 bases and J by 0 bases, with 12 bases between them. Germline V gene sequence: CDR1 MGHRA, CDR2 YSYEKL. This CDR3 has 15 residues. CDR3 bases: TGCGCCAGCAGCCCCCTGGGGGAGATGAACACTGAAGCTTTCTTT. It translates to CASSPLGEMNTEAFF.

This clonotype was found a few times. The gene calls are TRBV28 and TRBJ2-1; D is uncertain. From germline, CDR1 is MDHEN and CDR2 SYDVKM. The CDR3 totals 12 residues. V lost 6 bases and J 8 bases, leaving 11 bases between the germline ends. As DNA, the CDR3 is TGTGCCAGCAGACGTAGCTTCTATGAGCAGTTCTTC. Protein: CASRRSFYEQFF.

This clonotype was seen ten or more times. This chain links TRBV20-1 with TRBJ1-1, with D possibly TRBD1 on 5 matching bases. The V gene's germline CDR1 is DFQATT and CDR2 SNEGSKA (reference sequence). The CDR3 has 12 amino acids. Between the trimmed V and J ends, which lost 6 bases and 3 bases, there was a span of 11 bases. DNA for the CDR3: TGCAGTGCCCCTGACAGATACACTGAAGCTTTCTTT. Amino acid sequence: CSAPDRYTEAFF.

CDR3 amino acids: CSASGGRRAYNEQFF. CDR3 bases: TGCAGTGCTAGTGGGGGCCGCCGGGCGTACAATGAGCAGTTCTTC. The J gene is TRBJ2-1, the V gene TRBV20-1, with D perhaps TRBD1 (6 bases). The CDR3 runs 15 residues. The V gene lost 3 bases and the J gene lost 4 bases, with 16 bases spanning the gap. CDR1 DFQATT and CDR2 SNEGSKA come from the germline V gene (reference sequence).